This T cell receptor beta chain is drawn from a study of T cells in Graves' hyperthyroidism and ophthalmopathy. Turning to the study itself: Peripheral blood was taken when the disease was first diagnosed, before any treatment began.

Hyperthyroidism was newly diagnosed in patients aged 18 to 65 (duration under 2 months). Amplification yielded TCR beta CDR3 regions, with RNA transcripts as the source. First-round RT-PCR with HTBI primers amplified the TCR CDR3 region. MiXCR, run by TCRdb on the multiplex PCR reads, gives a single entry per CDR3 protein. The profile shows 360,000 or so distinct CDR3 sequences, approximately 19% of them singletons. The sequence was obtained from a woman younger than 35 with Graves' hyperthyroidism. The sample comprised blood.

CDR3: CASTDRMVAGDQPQHF. The CDR3 DNA sequence: TGTGCCAGCACCGATCGGATGGTGGCAGGGGATCAGCCCCAGCATTTT. The V and J genes are TRBV25-1 and TRBJ1-5; tentatively, D is TRBD1 (6 bases). Deletions cut 7 bases from V and 5 bases from J, with 21 bases between. CDR3 size: 16 residues. Looked up from germline, CDR1 is MGHDK and CDR2 is SYGVNS.